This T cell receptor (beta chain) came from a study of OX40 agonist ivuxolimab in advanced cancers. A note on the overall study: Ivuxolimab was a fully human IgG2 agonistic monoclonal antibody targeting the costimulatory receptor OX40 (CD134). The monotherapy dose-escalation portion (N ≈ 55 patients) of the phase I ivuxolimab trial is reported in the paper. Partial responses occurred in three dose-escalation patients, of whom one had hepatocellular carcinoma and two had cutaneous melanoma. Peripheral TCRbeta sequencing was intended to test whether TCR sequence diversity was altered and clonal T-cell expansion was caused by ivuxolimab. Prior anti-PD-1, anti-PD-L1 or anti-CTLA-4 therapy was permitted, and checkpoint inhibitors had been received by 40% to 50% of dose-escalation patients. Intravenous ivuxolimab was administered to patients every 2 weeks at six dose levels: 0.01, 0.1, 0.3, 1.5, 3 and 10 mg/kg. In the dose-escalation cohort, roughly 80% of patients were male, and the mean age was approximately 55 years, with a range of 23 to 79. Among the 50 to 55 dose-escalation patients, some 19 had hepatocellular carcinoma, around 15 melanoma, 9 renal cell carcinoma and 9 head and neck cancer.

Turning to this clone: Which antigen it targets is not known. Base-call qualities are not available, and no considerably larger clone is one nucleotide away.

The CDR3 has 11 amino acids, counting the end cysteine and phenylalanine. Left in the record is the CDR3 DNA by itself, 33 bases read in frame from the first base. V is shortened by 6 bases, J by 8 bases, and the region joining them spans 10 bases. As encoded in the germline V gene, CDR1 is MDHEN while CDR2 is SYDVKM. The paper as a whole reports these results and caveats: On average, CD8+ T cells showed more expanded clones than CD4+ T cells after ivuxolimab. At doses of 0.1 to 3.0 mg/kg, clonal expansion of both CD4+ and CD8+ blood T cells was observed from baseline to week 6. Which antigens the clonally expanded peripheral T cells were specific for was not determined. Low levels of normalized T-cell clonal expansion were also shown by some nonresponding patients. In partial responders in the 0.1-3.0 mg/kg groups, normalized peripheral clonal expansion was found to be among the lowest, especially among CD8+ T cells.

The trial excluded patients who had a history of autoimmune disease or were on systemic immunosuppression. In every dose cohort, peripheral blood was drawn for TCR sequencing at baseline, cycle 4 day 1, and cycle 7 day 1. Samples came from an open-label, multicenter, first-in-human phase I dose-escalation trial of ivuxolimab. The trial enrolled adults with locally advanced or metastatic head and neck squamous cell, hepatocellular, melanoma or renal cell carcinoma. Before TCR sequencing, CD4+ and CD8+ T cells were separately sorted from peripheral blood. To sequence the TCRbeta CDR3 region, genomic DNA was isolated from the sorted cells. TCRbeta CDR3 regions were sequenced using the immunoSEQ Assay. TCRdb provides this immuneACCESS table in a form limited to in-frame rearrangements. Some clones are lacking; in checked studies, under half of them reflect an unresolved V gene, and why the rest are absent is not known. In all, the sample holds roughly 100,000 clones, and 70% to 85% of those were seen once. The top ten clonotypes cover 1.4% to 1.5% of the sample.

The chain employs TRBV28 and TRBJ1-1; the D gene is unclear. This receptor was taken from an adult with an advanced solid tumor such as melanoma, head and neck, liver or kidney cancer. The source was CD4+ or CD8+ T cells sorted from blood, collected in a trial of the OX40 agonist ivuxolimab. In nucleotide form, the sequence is TGTGCCAGCAGCAGAACACACGAAGCTTTCTTT. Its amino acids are CASSRTHEAFF.